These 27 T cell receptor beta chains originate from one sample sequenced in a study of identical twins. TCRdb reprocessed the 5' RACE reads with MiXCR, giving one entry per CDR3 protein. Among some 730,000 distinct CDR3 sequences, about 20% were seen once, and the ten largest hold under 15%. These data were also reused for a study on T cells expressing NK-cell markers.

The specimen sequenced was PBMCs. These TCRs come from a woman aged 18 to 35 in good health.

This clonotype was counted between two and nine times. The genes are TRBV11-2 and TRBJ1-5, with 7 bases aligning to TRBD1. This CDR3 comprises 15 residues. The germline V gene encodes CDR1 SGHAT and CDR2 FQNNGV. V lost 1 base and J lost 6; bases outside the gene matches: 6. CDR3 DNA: TGTGCCAGCAGCTTAGGACAGGGCCCCACTCAGCCCCAGCATTTT. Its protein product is CASSLGQGPTQPQHF.

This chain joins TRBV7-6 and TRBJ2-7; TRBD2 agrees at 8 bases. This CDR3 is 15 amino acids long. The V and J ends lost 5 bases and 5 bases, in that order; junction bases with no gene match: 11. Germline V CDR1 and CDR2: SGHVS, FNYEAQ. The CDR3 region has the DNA TGTGCCAGCAGCCCCCGGACTAGCAGATCGAACGAGCAGTACTTC. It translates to CASSPRTSRSNEQYF.

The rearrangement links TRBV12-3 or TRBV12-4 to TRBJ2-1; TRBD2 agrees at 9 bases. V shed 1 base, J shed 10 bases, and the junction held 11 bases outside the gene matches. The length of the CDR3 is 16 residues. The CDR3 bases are TGTGCCAGCAGTTTAGAAGTTAGCGGGAGAACGGGGGAGCAGTTCTTC. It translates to CASSLEVSGRTGEQFF.

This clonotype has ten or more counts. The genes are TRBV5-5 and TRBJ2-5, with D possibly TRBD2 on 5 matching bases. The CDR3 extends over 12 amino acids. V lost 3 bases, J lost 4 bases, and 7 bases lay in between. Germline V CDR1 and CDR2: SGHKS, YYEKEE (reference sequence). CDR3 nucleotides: TGTGCCAGCAGCTGGGAGACAGAGACCCAGTACTTC. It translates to CASSWETETQYF. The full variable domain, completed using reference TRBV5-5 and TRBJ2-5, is DAGVTQSPTHLIKTRGQQVTLRCSPISGHKSVSWYQQVLGQGPQFIFQYYEKEERGRGNFPDRFSARQFPNYSSELNVNALLLGDSALYLCASSWETETQYFGPGTRLLVL.

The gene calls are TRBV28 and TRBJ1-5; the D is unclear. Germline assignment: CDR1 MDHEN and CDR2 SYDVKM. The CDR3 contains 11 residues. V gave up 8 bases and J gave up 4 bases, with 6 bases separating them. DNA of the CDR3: TGTGCCAGCCAACAGAATCAGCCCCAGCATTTT. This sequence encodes CASQQNQPQHF.

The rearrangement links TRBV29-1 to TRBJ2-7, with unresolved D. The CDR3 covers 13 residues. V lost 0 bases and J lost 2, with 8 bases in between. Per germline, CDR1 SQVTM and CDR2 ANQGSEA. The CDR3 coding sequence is TGCAGCGTTGAAGATCGGCAGGCCTACGAGCAGTACTTC. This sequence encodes CSVEDRQAYEQYF.

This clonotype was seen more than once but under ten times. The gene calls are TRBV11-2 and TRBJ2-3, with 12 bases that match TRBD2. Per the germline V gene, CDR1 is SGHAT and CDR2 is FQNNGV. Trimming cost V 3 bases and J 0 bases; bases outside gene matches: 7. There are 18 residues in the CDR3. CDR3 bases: TGTGCCAGCAGCTTCACGTCGACTAGCGGGGGAAGCACAGATACGCAGTATTTT. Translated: CASSFTSTSGGSTDTQYF.

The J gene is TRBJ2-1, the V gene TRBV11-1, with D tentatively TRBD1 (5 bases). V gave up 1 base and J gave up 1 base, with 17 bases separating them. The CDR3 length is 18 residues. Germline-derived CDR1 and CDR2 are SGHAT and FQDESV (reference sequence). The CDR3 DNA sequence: TGTGCCAGCAGCTTAGGGACACTCCTAAGAGGTTCCTACAATGAGCAGTTCTTC. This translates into CASSLGTLLRGSYNEQFF.

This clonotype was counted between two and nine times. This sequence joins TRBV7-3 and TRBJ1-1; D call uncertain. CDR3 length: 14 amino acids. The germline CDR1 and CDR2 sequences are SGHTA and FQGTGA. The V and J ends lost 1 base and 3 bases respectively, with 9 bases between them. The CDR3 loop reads CASSLIGKDTEAFF. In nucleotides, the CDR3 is TGTGCCAGCAGCTTAATCGGGAAGGACACTGAAGCTTTCTTT.

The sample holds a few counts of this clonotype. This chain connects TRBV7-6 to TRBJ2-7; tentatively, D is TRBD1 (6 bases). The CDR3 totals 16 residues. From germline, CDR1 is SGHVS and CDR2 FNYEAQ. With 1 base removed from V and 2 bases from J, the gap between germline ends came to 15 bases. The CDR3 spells CASSLVGANGPYEQYF. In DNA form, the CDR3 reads TGTGCCAGCAGCTTAGTGGGGGCGAATGGACCCTACGAGCAGTACTTC.

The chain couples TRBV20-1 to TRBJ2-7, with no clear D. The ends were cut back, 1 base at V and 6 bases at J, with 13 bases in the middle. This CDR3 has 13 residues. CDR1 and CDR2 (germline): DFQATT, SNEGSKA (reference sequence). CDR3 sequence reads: CSARVGALSEQYF. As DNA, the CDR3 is TGCAGTGCTAGAGTTGGTGCTTTGAGCGAGCAGTACTTC.

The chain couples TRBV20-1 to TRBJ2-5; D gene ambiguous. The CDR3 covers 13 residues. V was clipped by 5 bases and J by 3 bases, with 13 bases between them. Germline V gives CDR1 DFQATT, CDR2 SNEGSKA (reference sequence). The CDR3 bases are TGCAGTGCTTACTGGGTGATCGAAGAGACCCAGTACTTC. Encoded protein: CSAYWVIEETQYF.

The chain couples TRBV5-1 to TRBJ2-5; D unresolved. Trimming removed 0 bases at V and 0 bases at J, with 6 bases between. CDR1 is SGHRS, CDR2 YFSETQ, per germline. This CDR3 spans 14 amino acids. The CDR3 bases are TGCGCCAGCAGCTTGGCGAGACACCAAGAGACCCAGTACTTC. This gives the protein CASSLARHQETQYF.

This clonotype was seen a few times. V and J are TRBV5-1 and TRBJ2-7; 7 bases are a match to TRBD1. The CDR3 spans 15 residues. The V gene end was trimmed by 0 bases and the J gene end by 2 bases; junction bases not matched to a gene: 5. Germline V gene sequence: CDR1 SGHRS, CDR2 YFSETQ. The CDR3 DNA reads TGCGCCAGCAGCTTGGACGGGACAGCCACCTACGAGCAGTACTTC. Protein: CASSLDGTATYEQYF. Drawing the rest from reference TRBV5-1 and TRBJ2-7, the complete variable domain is KAGVTQTPRYLIKTRGQQVTLSCSPISGHRSVSWYQQTPGQGLQFLFEYFSETQRNKGNFPGRFSGRQFSNSRSEMNVSTLELGDSALYLCASSLDGTATYEQYFGPGTRLTVT.

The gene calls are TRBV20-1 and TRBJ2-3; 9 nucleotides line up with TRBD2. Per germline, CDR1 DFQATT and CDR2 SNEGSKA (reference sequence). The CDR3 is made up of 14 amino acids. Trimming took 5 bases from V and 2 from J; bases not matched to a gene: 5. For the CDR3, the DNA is TGCAGTGCTCCATCTAGCGGGAACACAGATACGCAGTATTTT. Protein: CSAPSSGNTDTQYF.

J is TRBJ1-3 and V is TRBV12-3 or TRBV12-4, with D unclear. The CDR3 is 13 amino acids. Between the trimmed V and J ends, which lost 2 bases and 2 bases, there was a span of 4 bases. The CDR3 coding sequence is TGTGCCAGCAGTTTAATGACTGGAAACACCATATATTTT. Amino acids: CASSLMTGNTIYF.

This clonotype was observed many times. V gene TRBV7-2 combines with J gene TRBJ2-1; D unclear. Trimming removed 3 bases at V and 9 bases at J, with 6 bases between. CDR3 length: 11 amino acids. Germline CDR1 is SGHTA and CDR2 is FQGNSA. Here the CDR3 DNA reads TGTGCCAGCAGCTTGGTGGGTGAGCAGTTCTTC. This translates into CASSLVGEQFF.

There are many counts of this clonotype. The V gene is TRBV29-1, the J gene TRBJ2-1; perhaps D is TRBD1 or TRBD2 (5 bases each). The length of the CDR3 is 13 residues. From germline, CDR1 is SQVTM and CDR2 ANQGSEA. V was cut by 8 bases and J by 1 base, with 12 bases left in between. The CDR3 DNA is TGCAGCAGTGCATGGGGGTCCTACAATGAGCAGTTCTTC. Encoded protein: CSSAWGSYNEQFF.

For the CDR3, the DNA is TGCGCCAGCAGCTTGGAGGCAGGGCTCACCGGGGAGCTGTTTTTT. Translated, it gives CASSLEAGLTGELFF. The chain employs TRBV5-1 and TRBJ2-2, with a tentative D call TRBD1 (5 bases). CDR3 length: 15 residues. The germline V gene encodes CDR1 SGHRS and CDR2 YFSETQ. Trimming stripped 0 bases from V and 4 bases from J, with 10 bases between.

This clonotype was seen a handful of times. In nucleotides, the CDR3 is TGTGCCAGCAGCTTAGGACCAAATACCTACGAGCAGTACTTC. It is translated as CASSLGPNTYEQYF. The chain has TRBV7-2 and TRBJ2-7; no firm D call. Trimming shortened V by 1 base and J by 2 bases, and 9 bases separated the two germline ends. CDR1 is SGHTA and CDR2 is FQGNSA in the germline V gene. The CDR3 is 14 amino acids.

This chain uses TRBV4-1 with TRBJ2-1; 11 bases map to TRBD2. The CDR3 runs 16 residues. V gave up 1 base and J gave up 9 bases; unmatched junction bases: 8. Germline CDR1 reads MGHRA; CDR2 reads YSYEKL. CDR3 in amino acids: CASSQGWLAGGGEQFF. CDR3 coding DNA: TGCGCCAGCAGCCAAGGTTGGCTAGCGGGGGGTGGTGAGCAGTTCTTC.

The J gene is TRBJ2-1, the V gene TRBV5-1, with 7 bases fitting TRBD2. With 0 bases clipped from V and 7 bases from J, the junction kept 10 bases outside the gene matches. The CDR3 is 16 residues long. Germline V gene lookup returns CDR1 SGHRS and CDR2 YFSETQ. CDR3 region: CASSLAPRGNPNEQFF. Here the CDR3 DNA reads TGCGCCAGCAGCTTGGCCCCGCGGGGGAATCCTAATGAGCAGTTCTTC.

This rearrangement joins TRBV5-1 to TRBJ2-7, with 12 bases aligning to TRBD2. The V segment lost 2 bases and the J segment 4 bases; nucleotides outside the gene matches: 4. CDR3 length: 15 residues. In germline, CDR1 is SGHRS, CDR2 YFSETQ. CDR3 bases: TGCGCCAGCAGCTTTCGACTAGCGGGAGCTTACGAGCAGTACTTC. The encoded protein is CASSFRLAGAYEQYF.

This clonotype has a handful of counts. The CDR3 nucleotides are TGTGCCAGCAGCCAATTAGGGGCCAGCGCCTACGAGCAGTACTTC. Translating gives CASSQLGASAYEQYF. V and J are TRBV4-2 and TRBJ2-7; D is perhaps TRBD1 (5 bases). CDR3 size: 15 residues. V gave up 2 bases and J gave up 2 bases, with 13 bases separating them. Germline-derived CDR1 and CDR2 are LGHNA and YNFKEQ.

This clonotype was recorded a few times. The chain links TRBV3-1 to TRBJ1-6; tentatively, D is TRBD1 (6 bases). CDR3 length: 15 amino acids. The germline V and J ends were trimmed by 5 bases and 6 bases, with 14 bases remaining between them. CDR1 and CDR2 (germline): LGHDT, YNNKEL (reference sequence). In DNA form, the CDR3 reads TGTGCCAGCAGCTCCCTTCCACAGGGTAATTCACCCCTCCACTTT. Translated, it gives CASSSLPQGNSPLHF. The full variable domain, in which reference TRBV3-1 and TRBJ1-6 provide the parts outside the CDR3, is DTAVSQTPKYLVTQMGNDKSIKCEQNLGHDTMYWYKQDSKKFLKIMFSYNNKELIINETVPNRFSPKSPDKAHLNLHINSLELGDSAVYFCASSSLPQGNSPLHFGNGTRLTVT.

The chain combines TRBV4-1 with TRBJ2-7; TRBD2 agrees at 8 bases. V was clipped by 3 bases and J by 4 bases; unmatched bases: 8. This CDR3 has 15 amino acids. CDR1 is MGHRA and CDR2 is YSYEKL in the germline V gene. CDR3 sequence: CASSQSPGLGYEQYF. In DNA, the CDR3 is TGCGCCAGCAGCCAGTCCCCGGGACTAGGGTACGAGCAGTACTTC.

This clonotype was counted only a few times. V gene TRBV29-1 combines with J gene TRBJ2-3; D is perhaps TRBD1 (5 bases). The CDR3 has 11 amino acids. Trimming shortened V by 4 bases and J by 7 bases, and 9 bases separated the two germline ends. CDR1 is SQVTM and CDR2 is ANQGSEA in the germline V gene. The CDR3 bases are TGCAGCGTTGTGGGGCCCTATACGCAGTATTTT. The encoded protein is CSVVGPYTQYF.